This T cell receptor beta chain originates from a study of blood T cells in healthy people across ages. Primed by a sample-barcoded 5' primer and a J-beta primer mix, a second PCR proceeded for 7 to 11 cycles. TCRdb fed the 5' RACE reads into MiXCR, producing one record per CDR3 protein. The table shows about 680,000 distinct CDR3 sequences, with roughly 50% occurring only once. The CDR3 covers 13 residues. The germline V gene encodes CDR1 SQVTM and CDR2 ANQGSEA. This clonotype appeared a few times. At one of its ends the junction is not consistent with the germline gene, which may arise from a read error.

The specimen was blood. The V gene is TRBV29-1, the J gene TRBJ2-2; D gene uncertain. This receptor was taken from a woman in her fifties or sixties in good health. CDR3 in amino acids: CSAEEENTGELFF. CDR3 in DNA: TGCAGCGCTGAAGAGGAGAACACCGGGGAGCTGTTTTTT.